Listed below are T cell receptor beta chains from one sample, sequenced in a study of post-analysis software for immune sequencing data. TCRdb passed the PCR reads through MiXCR, listing each CDR3 protein once. The sample lists some 260,000 distinct CDR3 sequences; 36% were seen once. Material for sequencing was blood. These receptors were taken from a girl between 5 and 17 years old with multiple sclerosis. CDR3s include the opening cysteine and the closing phenylalanine or tryptophan. Each record gives: J gene, V gene, CDR3 protein.

>TRBJ2-1|TRBV9
CASSLRGDNEQFF
>TRBJ2-7|TRBV5-6
CASSFGLAVQYF
>TRBJ2-1|TRBV24-1
CATSDPSGGINNEQFF
>TRBJ2-1|TRBV12-3/TRBV12-4
CASRWRGGNNEQFF
>TRBJ2-1|TRBV12-3/TRBV12-4
CASSWDYNEQFF
>TRBJ1-2|TRBV12-3/TRBV12-4
CASSLGWQNYGYTF
>NA|TRBV9
CASSVGAGETQYF
>TRBJ2-3|TRBV27
CASSYLLSSGSDTQYF
>TRBJ1-1|TRBV3-1
CASSTSPQGHTEAFF
>TRBJ2-2|TRBV12-3/TRBV12-4
CARGTENTGERFF
>TRBJ2-1|TRBV20-1
CSARDFPGGPGNEQFF
>TRBJ2-5|TRBV29-1
CSPPGLAQETQYF
>TRBJ1-2|TRBV3-1
CASSQVGIYGYTF
>TRBJ2-1|TRBV29-1
CSAQFGTGVNEQFF
>TRBJ1-5|TRBV2
CASRRDRASNQPQHF
>TRBJ2-1|TRBV9
CASPTSSYNEQFF
>TRBJ2-7|TRBV28
CASSTTSTGGREQYF
>TRBJ2-5|TRBV7-2
CASRDTVYQETQYF
>TRBJ2-2|TRBV12-3/TRBV12-4
CASRLAGAGELFF
>TRBJ2-3|TRBV12-3/TRBV12-4
CASSFGQGGKDTQYF
>TRBJ1-5|TRBV15
CATSSRGGNQPQHF
>TRBJ2-5|TRBV10-3
CAISVGSRGEETQYF
>TRBJ2-1|TRBV7-9
CASSPNRDREGEQFF
>TRBJ2-2|TRBV7-6
CASSRGLANTGELFF
>TRBJ2-2|TRBV25-1
CASRAPNTGELFF
>TRBJ2-1|TRBV28
CATDTRREDNEQFF
>NA|TRBV7-6
CASREQGLETQYF
>TRBJ1-1|TRBV7-3
CASSLFGGSNTEAFF
>TRBJ1-6|TRBV7-2
CASRGTGAASPLHF
>TRBJ2-1|TRBV5-1
CASSTSGANEQFF
>TRBJ2-1|TRBV5-1
CASKASGYNEQFF
>TRBJ2-7|TRBV11-2
CASSFSSGDEQYF
>TRBJ2-5|TRBV6-1
CASTSGLAGNQETQYF
>TRBJ1-1|TRBV7-8
CASSLRTGKEGTEAFF
>TRBJ1-5|TRBV28
CASSLGPLLPQHF
>TRBJ2-1|TRBV7-9
CASSPTSGGNEQFF
>TRBJ2-7|TRBV4-2
CASSPKQGYEQYF
>TRBJ2-5|TRBV6-6
CASTSSSGHETQYF
>TRBJ1-1|TRBV20-1
CSASVQGYNTEAFF
>TRBJ2-3|TRBV11-3
CASSRLGPGDTQYF
>TRBJ2-1|TRBV7-3
CASSLAEGEQFF
>TRBJ2-3|TRBV7-3
CASSRTGASTDTQYF
>TRBJ2-7|TRBV10-3
CAISSDSSYEQYF
>TRBJ1-4|TRBV20-1
CSAAGHPTNEKLFF
>TRBJ2-1|TRBV7-2
CASSLAAGGDNEQFF
>TRBJ2-1|TRBV20-1
CSASPLAGRYNEQFF
>TRBJ2-1|TRBV3-1
CASSQAGTGHNEQFF
>TRBJ2-5|TRBV6-5
CASSYSSGSLWETQYF
>TRBJ2-5|TRBV5-1
CASSSDRGRLREVACNEQYF
>TRBJ2-3|TRBV20-1
CSARDLMGYSDTQYF
>TRBJ2-5|TRBV20-1
CSAYGQEETQYF
>TRBJ1-6|TRBV6-5
CASSLLGRKSSYNSPLHF
>TRBJ2-1|TRBV29-1
CSGTGDSYNEQFF
>TRBJ2-7|TRBV7-6
CASSLLQGDYEQYF